Sequencing of this TCR beta chain was carried out in a study of blood T cell repertoires in COVID-19. The wider study: Sites across the United States, Italy and Spain contributed samples from acute and convalescent COVID-19.

In the original processing: Reference gene primers were amplified, and this amplification served to estimate nucleated cell counts. The data were produced by immunoSEQ multiplex PCR, yet TCRdb's version contains in-frame clones alone and is incomplete. That table gives V, J and clone size, and the DNA gave D and trimming. The sample consists of about 160,000 clones, around 84% of them appearing once. This clone has just one count. This CDR3 is 14 amino acids long. Trimming took 1 base from V and 13 from J, leaving 14 bases between them. Looked up from germline, CDR1 is SGHTA and CDR2 is FQGTGA. Seattle patient enrollment occurred during active infection, with longitudinal follow-up thereafter.

The clonotype comes from a woman in her fifties or sixties with COVID-19, enrolled during active disease. The specimen was peripheral blood. The chain carries TRBV7-3 and TRBJ1-6; weak D call: TRBD1 (6 bases). This CDR3 reads CASSLIPGQRPLHF. CDR3 DNA: TGTGCCAGCAGCTTAATCCCCGGACAGCGGCCCCTCCACTTT.